This entry lists 9 T cell receptor beta chains sequenced from one sample in a study of T cell responses to AZD1222 COVID-19 vaccine. TCRdb's copy holds only in-frame clones and misses some; the assay was immunoSEQ multiplex PCR. The sample includes approximately 100,000 clones, roughly 91% of them seen just once. The material was peripheral blood, obtained on day 0 of AZD1222 vaccination. These receptors originate from an adult in good health.

The rearrangement joins TRBV6-5 to TRBJ2-2; 7 nucleotides align to TRBD2. This CDR3 is built from 13 residues. Looked up from germline, CDR1 is MNHEY and CDR2 is SVGAGI. The V segment lost 7 bases and the J segment 3 bases; nucleotides outside the gene matches: 2. The DNA for the CDR3 is TGTGCCAGCACACGGGGGGACACCGGGGAGCTGTTTTTT. Translated: CASTRGDTGELFF.

The rearrangement links TRBV11-2 to TRBJ2-7; D call uncertain. The CDR3 length is 14 residues. V was trimmed by 1 base and J by 0 bases, leaving 7 bases between them. Germline V gene lookup returns CDR1 SGHAT and CDR2 FQNNGV. The CDR3: CASSLGALSYEQYF. DNA of the CDR3: TGTGCCAGCAGCTTAGGGGCTCTCTCCTACGAGCAGTACTTC. The complete variable domain, with remaining parts taken from reference TRBV11-2 and TRBJ2-7, reads EAGVAQSPRYKIIEKRQSVAFWCNPISGHATLYWYQQILGQGPKLLIQFQNNGVVDDSQLPKDRFSAERLKGVDSTLKIQPAKLEDSAVYLCASSLGALSYEQYFGPGTRLTVT.

The CDR3: CASSFSLNTEAFF. CDR3 DNA: TGTGCCAGCAGCTTTTCACTGAACACTGAAGCTTTCTTT. V usage is TRBV7-2 and J usage is TRBJ1-1; no definite D call. This CDR3 contains 13 residues. Trimming took off 3 bases at V and 0 bases at J, with 5 bases between the two ends. Germline values: CDR1 SGHTA, CDR2 FQGNSA.

This clone was recorded only once. J is TRBJ1-3 and V is TRBV15; D might be TRBD1 (6 bases). Germline values: CDR1 LNHNV, CDR2 YYDKDF (reference sequence). Trimming left V 2 bases short and J 4 bases short, with 12 bases between. The CDR3 is made up of 15 amino acids. The CDR3 here is CATSRLPTGGNTIYF. Here the CDR3 DNA reads TGTGCCACCAGCAGACTCCCTACAGGGGGAAACACCATATATTTT.

The chain links TRBV4-2 to TRBJ2-2; D is possibly TRBD1 or TRBD2 (6 bases each). The V gene's germline CDR1 is LGHNA and CDR2 YNFKEQ. V shed 5 bases and J shed 5 bases, with 18 bases lying between them. The CDR3 sequence is 16 residues long. The CDR3 loop is CASSSGAGVNTGELFF. The CDR3 nucleotides are TGTGCCAGCAGCTCGGGGGCGGGCGTCAATACCGGGGAGCTGTTTTTT.

The chain combines TRBV6-1 with TRBJ1-1; tentative D call: TRBD1 (5 bases). CDR1 MNHNS and CDR2 SASEGT come from the germline V gene. This CDR3 contains 15 residues. Trimming shortened V by 3 bases and J by 4 bases, and 15 bases separated the two germline ends. The DNA of the CDR3 is TGTGCCAGCAGTGATGCAGGGACGGTAGTCACTGAAGCTTTCTTT. This gives the protein CASSDAGTVVTEAFF.

This clone was seen a single time. The J gene is TRBJ2-3, the V gene TRBV24-1; unclear D gene. Germline CDR1 and CDR2: KGHDR and SFDVKD. V lost 7 bases to trimming and J lost 0 bases, with 10 bases between them. This CDR3 has 14 residues. This CDR3 reads CATRASGSTDTQYF. CDR3 DNA sequence: TGTGCCACCAGGGCTAGTGGGAGCACAGATACGCAGTATTTT.

This clone was seen a handful of times. This sequence joins TRBV2 and TRBJ1-5, with D unresolved. The V and J ends lost 4 bases and 4 bases respectively, with 5 bases between them. The CDR3 extends over 12 amino acids. The germline gives CDR1 SNHLY, CDR2 FYNNEI. The CDR3 region is CASSAGNQPQHF. In DNA form, the CDR3 reads TGTGCCAGCAGTGCGGGGAATCAGCCCCAGCATTTT.

The J gene is TRBJ1-1, the V gene TRBV28; D remains ambiguous. The germline gives CDR1 MDHEN, CDR2 SYDVKM. V was cut by 5 bases and J by 7 bases, with 11 bases left in between. CDR3 size: 12 residues. CDR3 amino acids: CASSVLLGEAFF. The CDR3 region has the DNA TGTGCCAGCAGTGTCCTGCTCGGTGAAGCTTTCTTT. Filled out from reference TRBV28 and TRBJ1-1, the complete variable domain reads DVKVTQSSRYLVKRTGEKVFLECVQDMDHENMFWYRQDPGLGLRLIYFSYDVKMKEKGDIPEGYSVSREKKERFSLILESASTNQTSMYLCASSVLLGEAFFGQGTRLTVV.